This T cell receptor (beta chain) is drawn from a study of T cell clonotyping in hematopoietic cell transplantation (dated by TCRdb to the early 2020s). In terms of the full investigation: The study collected approximately 130 blood samples from 35 consecutive transplant recipients and their related donors. Patient recruitment ran from late 2015 to early 2017, and follow-up continued until late 2020 or death. What the research found in general, with its limitations: After transplant, TCR diversity in recipients dropped, and pathologically expanded clonotypes climbed progressively between day 30 and day 180. Broader posttransplant TCR repertoire diversity was predicted by donor and pretransplant recipient Inverse Simpson Index values. The sample size was limited, and because cells were not sorted, the contributions of CD4 and CD8 repertoires could not be separated. Only a small fraction of recipient repertoires overlapped donor repertoires, with over 97% appearing de novo at the given depth.

For TCR beta sequencing, blood samples came from the related transplant donors. Using Nuclei Lysis Solution, genomic DNA was extracted from unfractionated peripheral blood mononuclear cells that were either fresh or cryopreserved. This clone has only one observation. No antigen is known for it. Nothing much larger sits one base from this clone, and base qualities are not available. CDR1 MNHEY and CDR2 SVGAGI were looked up in the germline V gene. Trimming costs V 6 bases and J 0 bases, and their ends lie 15 bases apart. Taken from cysteine to phenylalanine, the CDR3 has 15 residues. The read is trimmed to its CDR3 DNA, 45 bases read in frame from base 1. TCR beta CDR3 regions were amplified from genomic DNA with the immunoSEQ assay, a bias-controlled multiplex PCR using V- and J-specific primers. A second PCR step added a proprietary barcode and Illumina adapter sequences to the CDR3 amplicons. An Illumina MiSeq instrument was used for sequencing of the CDR3 libraries. The original methods were these. Export and quality control were done with immunoSEQ Analyzer 3.0, while downstream analyses used R Bioconductor and Immunarch. Only productive rearrangements in the normalized downsampled data set were used to calculate repertoire metrics. In the normalized cohort, a clonotype counted as pathologically expanded if the clonotype was larger than 5 templates. Repertoire diversity was measured with the Inverse Simpson Index. To capture all clonotypes, the CMV-specificity analyses were run on the non-normalized data set. The table was pulled from immuneACCESS by TCRdb, which kept in-frame rearrangements only. Such tables lose some clones; where checked, under half of the loss comes from unresolved V genes, and the rest has no known cause. The V and J calls and clone size come from that table; D and trimming were worked out from the DNA. The sample table records over 10,000 clones; about 91% of these occur just once. The ten largest clones represent 3.5% to 4% of the sample.

What was sequenced was peripheral blood mononuclear cells. This chain joins TRBV6-5 to TRBJ2-7; perhaps TRBD1 is the D gene, with 6 bases matching. The TCR sequence derives from a human donor who either received an allogeneic hematopoietic cell transplant for a myeloid malignancy or was a related donor (not recorded which). Some clones in this sample may be carry-over from other donors' samples. DNA sequence: TGTGCCAGCAGCTCAGGTGGGGGCCTCTCCTACGAGCAGTACTTC. Its protein is CASSSGGGLSYEQYF.